This T cell receptor (beta chain) appears in the sequencing data of a study of T cell changes during pregnancy in multiple sclerosis. The protocol was immunoSEQ multiplex PCR, while the TCRdb copy is restricted to in-frame clones and leaves out a portion. The repertoire has 30,000 to 40,000 clones, 89% of them found once; the top ten carry 5% to 7.5%. The CDR3 sequence is 14 residues long. Germline V gives CDR1 SEHNR, CDR2 FQNEAQ (reference sequence). V lost 5 bases, J lost 2 bases, and 13 bases lay in between. V usage is TRBV7-9 and J usage is TRBJ2-7; tentatively, D is TRBD1 (5 bases). The TCR originated in a female donor with multiple sclerosis, enrolled in a pregnancy study. This material consisted of CD8+ T cells from peripheral blood mononuclear cells, taken in the second trimester of pregnancy. The CDR3 nucleotides are TGTGCCAGCAGCCTGCCACAGGCTGCCTACGAGCAGTACTTC. This codes for CASSLPQAAYEQYF.